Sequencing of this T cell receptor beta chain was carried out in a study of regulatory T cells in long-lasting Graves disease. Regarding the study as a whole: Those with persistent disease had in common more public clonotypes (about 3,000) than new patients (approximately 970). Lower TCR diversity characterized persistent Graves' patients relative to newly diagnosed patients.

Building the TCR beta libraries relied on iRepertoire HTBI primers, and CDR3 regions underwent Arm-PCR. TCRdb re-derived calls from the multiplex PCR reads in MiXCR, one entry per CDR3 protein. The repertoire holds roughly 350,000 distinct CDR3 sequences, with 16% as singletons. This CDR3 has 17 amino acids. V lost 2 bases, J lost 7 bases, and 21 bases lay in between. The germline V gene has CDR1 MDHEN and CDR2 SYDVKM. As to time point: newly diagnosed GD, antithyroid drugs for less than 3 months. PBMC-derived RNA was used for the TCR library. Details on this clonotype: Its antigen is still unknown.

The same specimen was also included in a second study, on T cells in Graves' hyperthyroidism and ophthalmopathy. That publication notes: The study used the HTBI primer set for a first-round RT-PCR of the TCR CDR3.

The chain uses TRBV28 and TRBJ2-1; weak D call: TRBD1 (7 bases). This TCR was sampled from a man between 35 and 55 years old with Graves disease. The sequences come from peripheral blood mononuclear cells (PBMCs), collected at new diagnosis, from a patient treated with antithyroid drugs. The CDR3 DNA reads TGTGCCAGCAGTTTAGAGGGTGTAGGAGGGGGCCGGAATGAGCAGTTCTTC. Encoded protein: CASSLEGVGGGRNEQFF.